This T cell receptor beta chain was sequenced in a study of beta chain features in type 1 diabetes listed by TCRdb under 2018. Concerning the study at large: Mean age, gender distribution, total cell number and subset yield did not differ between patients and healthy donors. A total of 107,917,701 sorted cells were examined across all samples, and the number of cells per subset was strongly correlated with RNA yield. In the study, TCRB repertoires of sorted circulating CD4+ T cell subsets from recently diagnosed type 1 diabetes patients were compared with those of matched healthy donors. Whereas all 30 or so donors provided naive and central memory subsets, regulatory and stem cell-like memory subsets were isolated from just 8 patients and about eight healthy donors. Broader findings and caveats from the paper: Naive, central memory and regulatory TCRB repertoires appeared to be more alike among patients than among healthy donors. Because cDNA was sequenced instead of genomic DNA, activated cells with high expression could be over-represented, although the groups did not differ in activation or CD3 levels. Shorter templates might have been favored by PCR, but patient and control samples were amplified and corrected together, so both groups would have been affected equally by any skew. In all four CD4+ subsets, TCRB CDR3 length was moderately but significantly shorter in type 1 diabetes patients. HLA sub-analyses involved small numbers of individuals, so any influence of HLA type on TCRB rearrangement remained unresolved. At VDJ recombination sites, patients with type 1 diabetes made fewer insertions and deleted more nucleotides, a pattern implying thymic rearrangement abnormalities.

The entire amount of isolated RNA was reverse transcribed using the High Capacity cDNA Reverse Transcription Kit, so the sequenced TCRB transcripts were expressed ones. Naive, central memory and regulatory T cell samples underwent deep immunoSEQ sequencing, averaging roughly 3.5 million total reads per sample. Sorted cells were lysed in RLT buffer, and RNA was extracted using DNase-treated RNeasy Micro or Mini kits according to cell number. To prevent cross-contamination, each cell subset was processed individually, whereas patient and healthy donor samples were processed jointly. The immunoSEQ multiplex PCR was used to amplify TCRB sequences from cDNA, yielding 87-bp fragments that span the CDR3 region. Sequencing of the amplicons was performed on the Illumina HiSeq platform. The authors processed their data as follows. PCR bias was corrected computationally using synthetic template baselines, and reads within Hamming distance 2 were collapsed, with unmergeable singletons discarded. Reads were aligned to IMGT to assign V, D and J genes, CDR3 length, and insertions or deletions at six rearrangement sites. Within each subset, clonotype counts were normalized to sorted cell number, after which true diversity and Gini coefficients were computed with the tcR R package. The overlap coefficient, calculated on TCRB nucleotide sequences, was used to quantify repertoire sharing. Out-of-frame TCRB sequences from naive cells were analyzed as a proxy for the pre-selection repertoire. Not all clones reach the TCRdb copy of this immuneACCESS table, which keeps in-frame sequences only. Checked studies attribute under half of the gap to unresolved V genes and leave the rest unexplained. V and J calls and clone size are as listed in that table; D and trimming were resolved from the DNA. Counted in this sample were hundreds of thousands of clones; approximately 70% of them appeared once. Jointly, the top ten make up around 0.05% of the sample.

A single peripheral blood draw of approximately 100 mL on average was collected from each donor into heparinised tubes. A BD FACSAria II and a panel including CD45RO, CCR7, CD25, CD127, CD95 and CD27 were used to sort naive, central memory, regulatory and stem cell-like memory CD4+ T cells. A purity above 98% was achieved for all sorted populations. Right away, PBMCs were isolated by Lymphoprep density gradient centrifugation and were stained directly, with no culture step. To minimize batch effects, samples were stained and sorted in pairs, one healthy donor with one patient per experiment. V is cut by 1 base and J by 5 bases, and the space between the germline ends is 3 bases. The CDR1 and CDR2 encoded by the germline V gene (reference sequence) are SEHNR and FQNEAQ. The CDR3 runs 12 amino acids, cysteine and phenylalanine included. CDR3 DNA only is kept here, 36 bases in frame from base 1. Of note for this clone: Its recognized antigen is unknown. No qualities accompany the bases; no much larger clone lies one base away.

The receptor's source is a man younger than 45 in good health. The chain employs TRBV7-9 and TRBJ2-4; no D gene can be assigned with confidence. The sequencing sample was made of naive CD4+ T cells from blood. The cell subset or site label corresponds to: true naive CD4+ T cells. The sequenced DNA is TGTGCCAGCAGCTTAGATCAAAACATTCAGTACTTC. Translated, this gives CASSLDQNIQYF.